This note documents a single TCR beta chain sequence. This entry comes from a study of shared clonotypes between healthy human individuals. Method: immunoSEQ multiplex PCR; TCRdb's copy keeps in-frame clones and lacks some. The sample gives fewer than 2.5 million clones, over 85% of which show up once; roughly 0.39% is in the top ten. CDR3 length equals 12 residues. V was shortened by 10 bases and J by 2 bases, with 11 bases between the two germline ends. CDR1 and CDR2 (germline): MNHEY, SVGAGI. The receptor was isolated from a man aged 18 to 30 in good health. Some clones in this sample may be carry-over from other donors' samples. V is TRBV6-5 and J is TRBJ1-1, with a tentative D call TRBD1 (5 bases). The sample consisted of naive CD4+ T cells from PBMCs. The sample's subset: CD45RA+ positively selected. In nucleotides, the CDR3 is TGTGCCATCACAGACAGAAACACTGAAGCTTTCTTT. This codes for CAITDRNTEAFF.